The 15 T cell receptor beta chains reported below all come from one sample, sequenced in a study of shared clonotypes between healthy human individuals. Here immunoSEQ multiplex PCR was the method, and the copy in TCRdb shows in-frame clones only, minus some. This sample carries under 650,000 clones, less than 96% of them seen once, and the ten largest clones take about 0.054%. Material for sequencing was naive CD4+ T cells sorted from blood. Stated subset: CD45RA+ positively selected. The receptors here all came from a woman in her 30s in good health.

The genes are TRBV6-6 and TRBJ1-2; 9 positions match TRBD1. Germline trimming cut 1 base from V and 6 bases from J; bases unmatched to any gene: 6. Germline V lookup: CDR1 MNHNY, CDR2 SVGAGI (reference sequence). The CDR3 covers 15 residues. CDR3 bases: TGTGCCAGCAGTTACTTTGACAGGGGGAGTGATGGCTACACCTTC. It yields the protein CASSYFDRGSDGYTF.

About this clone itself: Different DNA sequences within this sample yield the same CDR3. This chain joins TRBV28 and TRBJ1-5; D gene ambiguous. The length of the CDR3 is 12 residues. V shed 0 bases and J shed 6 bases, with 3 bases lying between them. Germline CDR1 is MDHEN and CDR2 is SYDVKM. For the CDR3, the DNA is TGTGCCAGCAGTTTATGGGGTCAGCCCCAGCATTTT. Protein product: CASSLWGQPQHF.

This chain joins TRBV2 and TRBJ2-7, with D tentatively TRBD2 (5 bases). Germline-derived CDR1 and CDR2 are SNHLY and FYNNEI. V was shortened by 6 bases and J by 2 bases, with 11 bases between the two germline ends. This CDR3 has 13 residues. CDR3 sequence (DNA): TGTGCCAGCAGGAGGCTAGCACCCTACGAGCAGTACTTC. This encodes CASRRLAPYEQYF.

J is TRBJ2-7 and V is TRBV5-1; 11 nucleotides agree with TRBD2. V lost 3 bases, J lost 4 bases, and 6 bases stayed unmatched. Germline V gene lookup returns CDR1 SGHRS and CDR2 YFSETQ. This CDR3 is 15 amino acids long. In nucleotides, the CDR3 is TGCGCCAGCAGCTGGACTAGCGGGCAAGAGTACGAGCAGTACTTC. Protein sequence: CASSWTSGQEYEQYF.

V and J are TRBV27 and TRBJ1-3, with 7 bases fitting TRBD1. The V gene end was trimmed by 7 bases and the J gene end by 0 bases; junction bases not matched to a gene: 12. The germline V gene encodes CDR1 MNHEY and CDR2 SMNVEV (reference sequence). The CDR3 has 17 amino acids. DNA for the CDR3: TGTGCCAGCAATTTCCGGGACAGAGATGGCTCTGGAAACACCATATATTTT. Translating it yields CASNFRDRDGSGNTIYF.

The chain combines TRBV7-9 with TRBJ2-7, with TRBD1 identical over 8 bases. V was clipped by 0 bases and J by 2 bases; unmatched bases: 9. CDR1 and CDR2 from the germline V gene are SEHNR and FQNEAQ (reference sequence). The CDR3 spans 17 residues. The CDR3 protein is CASSLADRTGSPYEQYF. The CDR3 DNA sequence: TGTGCCAGCAGCTTAGCCGACCGGACAGGGAGCCCCTACGAGCAGTACTTC.

CDR3 sequence reads: CASSLQGVDTEAFF. The CDR3 bases are TGTGCCAGCAGCCTCCAGGGTGTGGACACTGAAGCTTTCTTT. This rearrangement joins TRBV7-8 to TRBJ1-1; D possibly corresponds to TRBD1 (5 bases). Trimming pared 5 bases from V and 3 bases from J, leaving 13 bases between. Germline assignment: CDR1 SGHVS and CDR2 FQNEAQ. CDR3 length: 14 residues.

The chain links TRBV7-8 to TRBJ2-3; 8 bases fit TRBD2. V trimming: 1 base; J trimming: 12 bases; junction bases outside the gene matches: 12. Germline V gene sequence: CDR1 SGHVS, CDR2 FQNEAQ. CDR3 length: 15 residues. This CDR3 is CASSLVSGKELRQYF. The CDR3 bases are TGTGCCAGCAGCTTAGTTAGCGGGAAGGAACTCCGCCAGTATTTT.

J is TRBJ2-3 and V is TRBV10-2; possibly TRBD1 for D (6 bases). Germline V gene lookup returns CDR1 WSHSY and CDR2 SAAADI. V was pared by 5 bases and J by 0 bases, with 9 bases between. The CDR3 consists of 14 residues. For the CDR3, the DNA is TGCGCCAGCAGTCAGGGGCGAAGCACAGATACGCAGTATTTT. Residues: CASSQGRSTDTQYF.

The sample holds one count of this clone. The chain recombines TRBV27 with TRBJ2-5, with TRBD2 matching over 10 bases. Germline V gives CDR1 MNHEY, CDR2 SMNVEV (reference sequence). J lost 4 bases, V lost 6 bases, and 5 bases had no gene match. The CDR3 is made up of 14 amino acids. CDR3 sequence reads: CASSQRGGRETQYF. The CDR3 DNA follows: TGTGCCAGCAGCCAGCGGGGGGGACGAGAGACCCAGTACTTC.

The CDR3 loop is CASSMSDSTDTQYF. CDR3 sequence (DNA): TGTGCCAGTAGTATGTCGGATAGCACAGATACGCAGTATTTT. This rearrangement joins TRBV19 to TRBJ2-3; no clear D gene. The germline CDR1 and CDR2 sequences are LNHDA and SQIVND (reference sequence). CDR3 length: 14 residues. Trimming took off 3 bases at V and 0 bases at J, with 7 bases between the two ends.

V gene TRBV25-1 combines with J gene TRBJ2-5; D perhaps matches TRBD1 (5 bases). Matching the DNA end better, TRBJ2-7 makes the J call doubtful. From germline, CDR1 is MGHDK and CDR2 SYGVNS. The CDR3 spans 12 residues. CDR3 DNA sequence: TGTGCCAGCAGTGGTACAGGCGGCGAGCAGTACTTC. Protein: CASSGTGGEQYF.

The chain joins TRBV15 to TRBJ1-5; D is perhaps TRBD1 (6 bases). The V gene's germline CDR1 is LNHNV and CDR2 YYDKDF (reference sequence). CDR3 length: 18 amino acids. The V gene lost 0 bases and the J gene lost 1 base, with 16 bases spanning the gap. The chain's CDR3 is CATSRDLGWTVSNQPQHF. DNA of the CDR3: TGTGCCACCAGCAGAGATCTGGGCTGGACAGTAAGCAATCAGCCCCAGCATTTT.

CDR3 amino acids: CASKPSGTVVYVGNIQYF. Written as DNA, the CDR3 is TGTGCCAGTAAACCCTCCGGGACGGTTGTCTACGTGGGAAACATTCAGTACTTC. The V and J genes are TRBV28 and TRBJ2-4, with D perhaps matching TRBD1 or TRBD2 (5 bases each). The CDR3 extends over 18 amino acids. Germline V CDR1 and CDR2: MDHEN, SYDVKM. V dropped 9 bases and J dropped 6 bases, with 30 bases sitting between them.

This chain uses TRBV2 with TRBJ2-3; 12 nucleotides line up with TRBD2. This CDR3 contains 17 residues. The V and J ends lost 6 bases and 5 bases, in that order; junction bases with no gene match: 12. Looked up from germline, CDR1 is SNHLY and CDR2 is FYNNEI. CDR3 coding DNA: TGTGCCAGCAGCAAAGGCACTTTACTAGCGGGAGGAGATACGCAGTATTTT. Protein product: CASSKGTLLAGGDTQYF.